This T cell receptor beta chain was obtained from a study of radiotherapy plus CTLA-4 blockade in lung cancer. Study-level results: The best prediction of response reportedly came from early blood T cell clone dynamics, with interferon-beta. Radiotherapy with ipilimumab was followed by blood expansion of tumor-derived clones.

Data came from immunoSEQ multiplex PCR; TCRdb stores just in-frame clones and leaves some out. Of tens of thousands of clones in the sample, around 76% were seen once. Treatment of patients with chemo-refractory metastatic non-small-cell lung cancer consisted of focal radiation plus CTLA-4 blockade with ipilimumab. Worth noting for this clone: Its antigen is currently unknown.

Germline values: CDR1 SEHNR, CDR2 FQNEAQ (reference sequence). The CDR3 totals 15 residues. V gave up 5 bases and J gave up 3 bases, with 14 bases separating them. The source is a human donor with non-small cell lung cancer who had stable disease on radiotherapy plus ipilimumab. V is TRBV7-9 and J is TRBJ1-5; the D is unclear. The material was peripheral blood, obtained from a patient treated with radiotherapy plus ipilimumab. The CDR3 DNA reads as TGTGCCAGCAGCCCGCACTGGGGTAACAATCAGCCCCAGCATTTT. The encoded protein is CASSPHWGNNQPQHF.